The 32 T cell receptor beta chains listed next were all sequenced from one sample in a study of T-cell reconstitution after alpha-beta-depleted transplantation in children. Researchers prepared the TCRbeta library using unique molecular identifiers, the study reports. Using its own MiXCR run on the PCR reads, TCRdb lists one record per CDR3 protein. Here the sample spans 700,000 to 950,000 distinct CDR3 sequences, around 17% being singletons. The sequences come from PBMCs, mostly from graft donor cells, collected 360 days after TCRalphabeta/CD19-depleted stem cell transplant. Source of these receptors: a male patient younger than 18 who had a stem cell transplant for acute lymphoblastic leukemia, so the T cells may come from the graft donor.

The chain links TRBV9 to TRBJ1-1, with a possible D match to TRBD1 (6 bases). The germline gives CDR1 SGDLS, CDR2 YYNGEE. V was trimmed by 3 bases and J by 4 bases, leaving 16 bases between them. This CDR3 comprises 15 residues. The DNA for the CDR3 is TGTGCCAGCAGCGCCCGAGGGGGGAGTAGCACTGAAGCTTTCTTT. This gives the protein CASSARGGSSTEAFF.

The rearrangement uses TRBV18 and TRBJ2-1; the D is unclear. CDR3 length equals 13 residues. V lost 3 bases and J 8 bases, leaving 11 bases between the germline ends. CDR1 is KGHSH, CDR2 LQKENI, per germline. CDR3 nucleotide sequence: TGTGCCAGCTCACCTACAAGAGGCGATGAGCAGTTCTTC. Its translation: CASSPTRGDEQFF.

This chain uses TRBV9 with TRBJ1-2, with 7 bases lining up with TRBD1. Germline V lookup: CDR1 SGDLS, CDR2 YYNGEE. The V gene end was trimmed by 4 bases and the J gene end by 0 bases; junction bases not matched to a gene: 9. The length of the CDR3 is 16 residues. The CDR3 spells CASSIHRGEANYGYTF. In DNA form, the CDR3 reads TGTGCCAGCAGCATTCACAGGGGAGAGGCTAACTATGGCTACACCTTC.

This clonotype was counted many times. The CDR3 is CASSPEQNKGNEQFF. Written as DNA, the CDR3 is TGTGCCAGCAGCCCTGAACAAAATAAAGGTAATGAGCAGTTCTTC. V usage is TRBV12-3 or TRBV12-4 and J usage is TRBJ2-1, with D unclear. CDR3 size: 15 residues. Between the trimmed V and J ends, which lost 6 bases and 7 bases, there was a span of 19 bases.

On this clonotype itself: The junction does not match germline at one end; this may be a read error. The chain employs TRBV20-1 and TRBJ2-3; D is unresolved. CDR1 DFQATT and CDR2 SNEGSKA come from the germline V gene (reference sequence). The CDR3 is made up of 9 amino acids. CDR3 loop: CSARDRLIF. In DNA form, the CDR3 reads TGCAGTGCTAGAGATCGGCTAATCTTT.

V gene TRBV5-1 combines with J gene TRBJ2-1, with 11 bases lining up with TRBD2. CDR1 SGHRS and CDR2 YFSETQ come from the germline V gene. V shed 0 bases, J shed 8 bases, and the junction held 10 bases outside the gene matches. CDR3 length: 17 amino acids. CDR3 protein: CASSLAASGRRGDEQFF. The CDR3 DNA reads TGCGCCAGCAGCTTGGCGGCTAGCGGGAGGAGAGGAGATGAGCAGTTCTTC.

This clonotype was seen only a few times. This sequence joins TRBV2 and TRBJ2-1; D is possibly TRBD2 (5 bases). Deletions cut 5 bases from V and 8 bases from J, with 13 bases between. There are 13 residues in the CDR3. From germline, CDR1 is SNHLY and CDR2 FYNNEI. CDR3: CASSFQTGDEQFF. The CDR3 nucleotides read TGTGCCAGCAGTTTTCAAACCGGGGATGAGCAGTTCTTC.

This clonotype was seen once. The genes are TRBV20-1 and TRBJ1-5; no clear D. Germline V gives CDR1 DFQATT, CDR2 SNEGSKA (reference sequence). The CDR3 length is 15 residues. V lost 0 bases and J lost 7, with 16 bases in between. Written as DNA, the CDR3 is TGCAGTGCTAGAGATTTAAGGGTCCAGTGGCAGCCCCAGCATTTT. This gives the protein CSARDLRVQWQPQHF.

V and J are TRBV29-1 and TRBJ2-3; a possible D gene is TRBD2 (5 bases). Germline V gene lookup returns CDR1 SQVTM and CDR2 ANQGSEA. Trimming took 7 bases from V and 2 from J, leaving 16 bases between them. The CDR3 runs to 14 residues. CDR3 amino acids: CSGLLSRATDTQYF. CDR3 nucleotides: TGCAGCGGCCTTCTTTCGCGGGCCACAGATACGCAGTATTTT.

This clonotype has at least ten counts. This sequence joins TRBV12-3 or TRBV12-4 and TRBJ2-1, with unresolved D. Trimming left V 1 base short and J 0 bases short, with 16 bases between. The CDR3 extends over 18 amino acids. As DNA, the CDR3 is TGTGCCAGCAGTTTAGGCGGTCCTCATCAAAGCTCCTACAATGAGCAGTTCTTC. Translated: CASSLGGPHQSSYNEQFF.

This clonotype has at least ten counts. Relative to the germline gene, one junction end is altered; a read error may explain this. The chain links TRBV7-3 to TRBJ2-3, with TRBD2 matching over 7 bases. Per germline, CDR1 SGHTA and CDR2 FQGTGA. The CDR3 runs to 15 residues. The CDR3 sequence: CASSITSVDADTQYF. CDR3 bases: TGTGCCAGCAGCATAACTAGCGTCGACGCAGATACGCAGTATTTT.

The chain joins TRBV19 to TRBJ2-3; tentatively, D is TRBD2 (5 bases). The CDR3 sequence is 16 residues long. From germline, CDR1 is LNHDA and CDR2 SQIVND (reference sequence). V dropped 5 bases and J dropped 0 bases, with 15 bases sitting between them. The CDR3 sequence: CASSAEGAPSTDTQYF. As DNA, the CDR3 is TGTGCCAGTAGTGCTGAGGGAGCGCCGAGCACAGATACGCAGTATTTT.

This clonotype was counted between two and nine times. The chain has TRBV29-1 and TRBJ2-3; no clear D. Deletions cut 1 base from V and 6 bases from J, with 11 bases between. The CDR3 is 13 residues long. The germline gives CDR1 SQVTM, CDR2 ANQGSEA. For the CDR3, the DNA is TGCAGCGTTGAAGGACCCGTTGGGGATACGCAGTATTTT. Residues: CSVEGPVGDTQYF.

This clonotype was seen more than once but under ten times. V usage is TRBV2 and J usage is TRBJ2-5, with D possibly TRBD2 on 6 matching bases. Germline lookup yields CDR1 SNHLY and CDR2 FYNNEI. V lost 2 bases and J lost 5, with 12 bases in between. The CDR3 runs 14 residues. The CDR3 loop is CASSESGTRETQYF. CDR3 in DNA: TGTGCCAGCAGTGAATCCGGGACTCGGGAGACCCAGTACTTC.

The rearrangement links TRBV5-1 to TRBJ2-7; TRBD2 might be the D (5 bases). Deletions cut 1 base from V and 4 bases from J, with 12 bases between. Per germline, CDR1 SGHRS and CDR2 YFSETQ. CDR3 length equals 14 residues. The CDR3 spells CASSLSREPYEQYF. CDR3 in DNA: TGCGCCAGCAGCTTGTCACGGGAACCTTACGAGCAGTACTTC.

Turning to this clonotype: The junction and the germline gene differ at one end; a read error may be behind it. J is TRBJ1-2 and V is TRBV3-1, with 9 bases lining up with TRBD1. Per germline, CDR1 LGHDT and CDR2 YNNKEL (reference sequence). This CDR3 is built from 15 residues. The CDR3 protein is CASSEHGTGTPIPNF. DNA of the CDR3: TGTGCCAGCAGCGAACACGGGACAGGGACTCCGATACCGAACTTC.

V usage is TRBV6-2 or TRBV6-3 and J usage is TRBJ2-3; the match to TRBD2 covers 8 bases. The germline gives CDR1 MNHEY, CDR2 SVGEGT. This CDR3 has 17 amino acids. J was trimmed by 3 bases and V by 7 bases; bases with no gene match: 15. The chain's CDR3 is CASTPTFSGTGTDTQYF. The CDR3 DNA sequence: TGTGCCAGCACCCCGACCTTTAGCGGGACGGGGACAGATACGCAGTATTTT.

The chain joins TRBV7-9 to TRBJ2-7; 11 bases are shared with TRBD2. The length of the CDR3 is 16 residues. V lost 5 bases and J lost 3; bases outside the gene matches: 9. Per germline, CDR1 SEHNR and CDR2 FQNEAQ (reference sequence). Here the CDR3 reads CASSQTSGVLNYEQYF. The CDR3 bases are TGTGCCAGCAGCCAGACTAGCGGGGTCCTTAACTACGAGCAGTACTTC.

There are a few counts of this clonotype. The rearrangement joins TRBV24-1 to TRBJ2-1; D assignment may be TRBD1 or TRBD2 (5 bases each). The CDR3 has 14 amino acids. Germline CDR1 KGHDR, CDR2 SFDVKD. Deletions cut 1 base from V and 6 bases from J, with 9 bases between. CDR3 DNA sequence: TGTGCCACCAGTGATTTATGGGGGTCCAATGAGCAGTTCTTC. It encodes CATSDLWGSNEQFF.

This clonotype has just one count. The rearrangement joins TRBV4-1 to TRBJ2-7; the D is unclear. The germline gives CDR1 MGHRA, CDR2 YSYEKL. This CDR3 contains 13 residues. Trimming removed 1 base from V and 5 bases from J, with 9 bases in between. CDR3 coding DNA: TGCGCCAGCAGCCAAGGCCCCGCTAACGAGCAGTACTTC. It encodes CASSQGPANEQYF.

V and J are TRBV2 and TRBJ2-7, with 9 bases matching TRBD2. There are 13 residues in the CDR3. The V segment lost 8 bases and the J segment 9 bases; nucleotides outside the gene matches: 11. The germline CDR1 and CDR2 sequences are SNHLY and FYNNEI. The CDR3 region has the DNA TGTGCCAGCGCGGGAGGGCCAATTGTTGGGCAGTACTTC. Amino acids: CASAGGPIVGQYF.

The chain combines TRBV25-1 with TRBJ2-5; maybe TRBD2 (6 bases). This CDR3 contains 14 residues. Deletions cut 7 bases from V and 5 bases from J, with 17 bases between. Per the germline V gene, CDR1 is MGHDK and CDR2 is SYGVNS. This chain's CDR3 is CASTPGSGVETQYF. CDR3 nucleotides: TGTGCCAGCACCCCCGGGTCGGGAGTGGAGACCCAGTACTTC.

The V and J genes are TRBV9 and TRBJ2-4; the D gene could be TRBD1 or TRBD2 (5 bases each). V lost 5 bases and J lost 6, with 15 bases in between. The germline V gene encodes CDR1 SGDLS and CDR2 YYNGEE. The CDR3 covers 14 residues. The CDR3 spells CASSVTGQPNIQYF. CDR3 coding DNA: TGTGCCAGCAGTGTTACGGGGCAGCCAAACATTCAGTACTTC.

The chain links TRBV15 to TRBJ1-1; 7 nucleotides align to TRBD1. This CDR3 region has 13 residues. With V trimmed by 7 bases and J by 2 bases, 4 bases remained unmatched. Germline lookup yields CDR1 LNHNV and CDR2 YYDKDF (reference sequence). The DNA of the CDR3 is TGTGCCACCAACAGGGGCACCAACACTGAAGCTTTCTTT. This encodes CATNRGTNTEAFF.

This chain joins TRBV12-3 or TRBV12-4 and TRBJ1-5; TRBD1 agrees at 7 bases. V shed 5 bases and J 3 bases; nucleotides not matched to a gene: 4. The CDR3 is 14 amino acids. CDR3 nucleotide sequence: TGTGCCAGCAGTCCTGACAGGGACAATCAGCCCCAGCATTTT. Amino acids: CASSPDRDNQPQHF.

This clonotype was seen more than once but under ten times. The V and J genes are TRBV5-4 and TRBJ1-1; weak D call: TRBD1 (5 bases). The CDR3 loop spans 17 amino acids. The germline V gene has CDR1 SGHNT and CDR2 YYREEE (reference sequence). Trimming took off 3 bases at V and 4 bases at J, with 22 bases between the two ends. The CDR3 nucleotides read TGTGCCAGCAGCTCGTGGGACTGGGGGGGTAGGGGCACTGAAGCTTTCTTT. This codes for CASSSWDWGGRGTEAFF.

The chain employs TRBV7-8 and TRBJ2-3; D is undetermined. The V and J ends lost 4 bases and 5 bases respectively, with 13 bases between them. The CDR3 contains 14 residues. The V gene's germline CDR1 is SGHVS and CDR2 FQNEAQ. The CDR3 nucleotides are TGTGCCAGCAGCTCGAGACGGCCGGAAGATACGCAGTATTTT. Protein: CASSSRRPEDTQYF.

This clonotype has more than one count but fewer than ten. CDR3 protein: CASSLVQGGTSGIDEQFF. DNA of the CDR3: TGCGCCAGCAGCTTGGTTCAAGGAGGGACTAGCGGGATTGATGAGCAGTTCTTC. This chain connects TRBV5-1 to TRBJ2-1; 13 positions match TRBD2. The CDR3 has 18 amino acids. Unmatched junction bases numbered 11, after V lost 0 bases and J lost 8 bases. CDR1 and CDR2 (germline): SGHRS, YFSETQ.

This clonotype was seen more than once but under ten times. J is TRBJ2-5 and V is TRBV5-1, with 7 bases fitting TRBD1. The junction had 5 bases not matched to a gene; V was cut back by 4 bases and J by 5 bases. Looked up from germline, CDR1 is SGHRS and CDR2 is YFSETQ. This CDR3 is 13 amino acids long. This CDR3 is CASSNRRGETQYF. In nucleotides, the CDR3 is TGCGCCAGCAGCAACCGCAGGGGGGAGACCCAGTACTTC.

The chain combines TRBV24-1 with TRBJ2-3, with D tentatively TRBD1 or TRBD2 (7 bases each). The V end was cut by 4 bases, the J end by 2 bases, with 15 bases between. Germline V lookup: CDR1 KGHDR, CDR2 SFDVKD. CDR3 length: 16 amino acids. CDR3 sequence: CATSDPDRDYTDTQYF. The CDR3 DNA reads TGTGCCACCAGTGACCCAGACAGGGACTACACAGATACGCAGTATTTT.

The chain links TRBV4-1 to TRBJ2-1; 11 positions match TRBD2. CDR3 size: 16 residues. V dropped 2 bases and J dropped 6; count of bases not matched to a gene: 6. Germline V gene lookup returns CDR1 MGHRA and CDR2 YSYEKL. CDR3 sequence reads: CASSQPLAGEGNEQFF. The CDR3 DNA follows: TGCGCCAGCAGCCAACCACTAGCGGGAGAAGGCAATGAGCAGTTCTTC.

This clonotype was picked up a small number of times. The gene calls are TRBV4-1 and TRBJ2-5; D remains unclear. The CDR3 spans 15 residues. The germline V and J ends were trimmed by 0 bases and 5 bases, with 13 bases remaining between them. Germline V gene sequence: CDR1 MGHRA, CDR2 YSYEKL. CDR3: CASSQDAVARETQYF. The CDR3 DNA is TGCGCCAGCAGCCAAGATGCGGTAGCCAGGGAGACCCAGTACTTC.